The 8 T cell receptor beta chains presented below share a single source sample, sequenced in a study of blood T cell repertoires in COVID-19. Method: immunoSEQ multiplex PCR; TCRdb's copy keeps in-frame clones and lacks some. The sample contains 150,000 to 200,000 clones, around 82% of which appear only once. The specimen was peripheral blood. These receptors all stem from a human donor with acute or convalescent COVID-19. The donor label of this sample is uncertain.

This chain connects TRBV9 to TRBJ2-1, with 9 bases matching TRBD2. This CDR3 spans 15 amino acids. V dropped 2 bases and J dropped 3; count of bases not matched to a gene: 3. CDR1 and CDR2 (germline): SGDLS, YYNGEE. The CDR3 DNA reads TGTGCCAGCAGCGTTATAGCGGGGGACTACAATGAGCAGTTCTTC. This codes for CASSVIAGDYNEQFF.

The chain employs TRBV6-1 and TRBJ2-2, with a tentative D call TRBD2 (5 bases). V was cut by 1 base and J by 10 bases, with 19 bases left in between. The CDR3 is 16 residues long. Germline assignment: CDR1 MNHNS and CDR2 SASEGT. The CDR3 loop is CASSEVPYEGVEELFF. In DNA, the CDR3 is TGTGCCAGCAGTGAAGTTCCCTATGAGGGCGTCGAGGAGCTGTTTTTT.

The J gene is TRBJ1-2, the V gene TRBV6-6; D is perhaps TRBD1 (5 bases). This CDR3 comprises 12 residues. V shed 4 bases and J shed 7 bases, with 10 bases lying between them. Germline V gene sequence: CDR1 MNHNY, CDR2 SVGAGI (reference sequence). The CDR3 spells CASSSTAPGYTF. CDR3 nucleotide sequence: TGTGCCAGCAGTTCGACAGCCCCTGGCTACACCTTC.

For the CDR3, the DNA is TGTGCCAGCAGCCCCTCCCTAGCGGGGGCCTTGAACACCGGGGAGCTGTTTTTT. It specifies CASSPSLAGALNTGELFF. The rearrangement links TRBV14 to TRBJ2-2; 10 bases are a match to TRBD2. The germline V gene has CDR1 SGHDN and CDR2 FVKESK. V lost 4 bases to trimming and J lost 1 base; unmatched junction nucleotides: 9. This CDR3 has 18 amino acids.

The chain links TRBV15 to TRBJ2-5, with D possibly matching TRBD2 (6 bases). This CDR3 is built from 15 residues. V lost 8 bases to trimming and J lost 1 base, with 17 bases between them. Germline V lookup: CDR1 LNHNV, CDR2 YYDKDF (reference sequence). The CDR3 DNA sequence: TGTGCCACCGTGGGGGATAGCGGACCCCAAGAGACCCAGTACTTC. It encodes CATVGDSGPQETQYF.

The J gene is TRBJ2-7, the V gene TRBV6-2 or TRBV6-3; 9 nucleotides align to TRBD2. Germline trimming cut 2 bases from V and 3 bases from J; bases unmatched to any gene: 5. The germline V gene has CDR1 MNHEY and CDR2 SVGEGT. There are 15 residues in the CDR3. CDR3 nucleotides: TGTGCCAGCAGTTACAGGTTAGCGGGAGACTACGAGCAGTACTTC. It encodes CASSYRLAGDYEQYF.

CDR3 bases: TGTGCCAGCAGCCCCCGGACAGGGAACTACGAGCAGTACTTC. It translates to CASSPRTGNYEQYF. The chain has TRBV9 and TRBJ2-7, with TRBD1 matching over 8 bases. Looked up from germline, CDR1 is SGDLS and CDR2 is YYNGEE. This CDR3 spans 14 amino acids. Trimming removed 4 bases from V and 3 bases from J; junction bases left unmatched: 6.

The CDR3 region is CATQSQFSSYEQYF. The CDR3 region has the DNA TGTGCCACCCAGTCACAGTTTAGCTCCTACGAGCAGTACTTC. V usage is TRBV2 and J usage is TRBJ2-7; D not resolved. This CDR3 is built from 14 residues. V was shortened by 10 bases and J by 0 bases, with 16 bases between the two germline ends. CDR1 and CDR2 (germline): SNHLY, FYNNEI.